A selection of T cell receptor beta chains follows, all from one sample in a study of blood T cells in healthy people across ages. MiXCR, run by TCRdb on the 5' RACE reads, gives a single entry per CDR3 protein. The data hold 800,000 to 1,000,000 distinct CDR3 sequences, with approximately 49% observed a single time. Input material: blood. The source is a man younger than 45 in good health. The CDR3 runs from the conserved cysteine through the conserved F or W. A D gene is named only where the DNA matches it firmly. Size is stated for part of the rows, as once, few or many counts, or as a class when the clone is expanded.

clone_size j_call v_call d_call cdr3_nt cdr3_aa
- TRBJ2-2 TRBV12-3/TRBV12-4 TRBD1 TGTGCCAGCAGCCGGACAGGGTTGGCCGGGGAGCTGTTTTTT CASSRTGLAGELFF
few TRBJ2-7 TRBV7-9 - TGTGCCAGCAGTTTGGCCGTCGGCCTGACCTACGAGCAGTACTTC CASSLAVGLTYEQYF
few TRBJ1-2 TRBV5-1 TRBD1 TGCGCCAGCAGCATCGACAGGGACTATGGCTACACCTTC CASSIDRDYGYTF
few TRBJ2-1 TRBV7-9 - TGTGCCAGCAGCCAACGGGACTCTTCTTTGAATGAGCAGTTCTTC CASSQRDSSLNEQFF
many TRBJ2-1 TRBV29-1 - TGCAGCGCCGAAGGGGGATCCAATGAGCAGTTCTTC CSAEGGSNEQFF
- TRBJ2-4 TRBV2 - TGTGCCAGCAGTGAAGAGGGTCTTCTGACCCACGAGCGGTACTTC CASSEEGLLTHERYF
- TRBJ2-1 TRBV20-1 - TGCAGTGCTAGGGGTCTAGCTGGGGCTCGCGAGCAGTTCTTC CSARGLAGAREQFF
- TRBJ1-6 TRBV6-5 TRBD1 TGTGCCAGCAGTAGAAAGGGACAGGGAAGCGATTCACCCCTCCACTTT CASSRKGQGSDSPLHF
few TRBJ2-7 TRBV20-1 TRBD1 TGCAGTGCTAACGCACAGGGGTATAGCGAGCAGTACTTC CSANAQGYSEQYF
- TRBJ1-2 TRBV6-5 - TGTGCCAGCAGTTACTCCCGGACGGCGACGGCCTATGGCTACACCTTC CASSYSRTATAYGYTF
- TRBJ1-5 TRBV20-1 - TGCAGTGCTCGGACAGTGGAGCCCCAGCATTTT CSARTVEPQHF
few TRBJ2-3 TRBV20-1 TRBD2 TGCAGTGCTAGGCGCGGGGGGCGAACAGATACGCAGTATTTT CSARRGGRTDTQYF
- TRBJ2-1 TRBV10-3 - TGTGCCATCAGTCGAGCGGAGGCCTACAATGAGCAGTTCTTC CAISRAEAYNEQFF
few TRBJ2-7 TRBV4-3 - TGCGCCAGCAAGTGGGGCGAGTACGAGCAGTACTTC CASKWGEYEQYF
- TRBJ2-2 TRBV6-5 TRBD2 TGTGCCAGCAGTTACTCTGGCGGGGGGCTCCACGGGGAGCTGTTTTTT CASSYSGGGLHGELFF
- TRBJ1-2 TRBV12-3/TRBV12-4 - TGTGCCAGCAGTTGTCCCGGACGTTCGCGCTACACCTTC CASSCPGRSRYTF
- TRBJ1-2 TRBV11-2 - TGTGCCAGCAGCCCCGGACAGATGTGGGACTACACCTTC CASSPGQMWDYTF
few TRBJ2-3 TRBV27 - TGTGCGTGGCGGGTTAGCACAGATACGCAGTATTTT CAWRVSTDTQYF
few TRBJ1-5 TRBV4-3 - TGCGCCAGCAGCCAAGAGTATCCGAGTCAGCCCCAGCATTTT CASSQEYPSQPQHF
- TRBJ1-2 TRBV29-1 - TGCAGCGTTATAGCGGGGCAAGAGAGCCTCTATGGCTACACCTTC CSVIAGQESLYGYTF
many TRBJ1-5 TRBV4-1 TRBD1 TGCGCCAGCAGTAACCCAGGGGGAGCCTTGATCCTTGGCAATCAGCCCCAGCATTTT CASSNPGGALILGNQPQHF
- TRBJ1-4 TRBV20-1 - TGCAGTGCTAGAGGATATAACAATGAAAAACTGTTTTTT CSARGYNNEKLFF
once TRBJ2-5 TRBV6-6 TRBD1 TGTGCCAGCAGTTCCCACCCGGGGACAGGGAGAGAGACCCAGTACTTC CASSSHPGTGRETQYF
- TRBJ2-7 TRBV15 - TGTGCCACCAGCAGAGATCGGGAGTACGAGCAGTACTTC CATSRDREYEQYF
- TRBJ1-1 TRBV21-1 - TGTGCCACCGCATGCACTCAGGGCGAAGCTTTCTTT CATACTQGEAFF
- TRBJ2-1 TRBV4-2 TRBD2 TGTGCCAGCAGCCCCCACGCGCGGGGGGCGGATGAGCAGTTCTTC CASSPHARGADEQFF
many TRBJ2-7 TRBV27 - TGTGCCAGCAGCCTCAGAACAGGATCCTACGAGCAGTACTTC CASSLRTGSYEQYF
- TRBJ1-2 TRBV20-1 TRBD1 TGCAGTGCGCTGACAGGGATCCATGGCTACACCTTC CSALTGIHGYTF
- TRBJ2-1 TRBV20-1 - TGCAGTGCTAGATGGGGGGGGGCCTCCTACAATGAGCAGTTCTTC CSARWGGASYNEQFF
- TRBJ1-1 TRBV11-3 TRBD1 TGTGCCAGCAGCCCAGGACAGGGACGGGGTATGAACACTGAAGCTTTCTTT CASSPGQGRGMNTEAFF
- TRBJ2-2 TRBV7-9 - TGTGCCAGCTCACGACCTGGGGCCGGGGAGCTGTTTTTT CASSRPGAGELFF
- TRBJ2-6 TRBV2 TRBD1 TGTGCCAGCAGGGAAAAGGGGGCCAATTATGGGGCCAACGTCCTGACTTTC CASREKGANYGANVLTF
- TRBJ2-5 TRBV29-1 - TGCAGCGTTGATAGGGGGGAGCAGTACTTC CSVDRGEQYF
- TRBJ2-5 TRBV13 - TGTACCAGCAGCTCGCGACAAGACAGTAATGAGCAGTACTTC CTSSSRQDSNEQYF
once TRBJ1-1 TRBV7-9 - TGTGCCAGCAGCCCCCTAGGCCGCGGGAGCACTGAAGCTTTCTTT CASSPLGRGSTEAFF
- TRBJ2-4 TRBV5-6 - TGTGCCAGCAGCTTATTCTCGGACAACCGAAACATTCAGTACTTC CASSLFSDNRNIQYF
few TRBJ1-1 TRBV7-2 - TGTGCCAGCAGCTTAGCTCCGGGAGTGAACACTGAAGCTTTCTTT CASSLAPGVNTEAFF
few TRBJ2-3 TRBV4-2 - TGCGCCAGCAGCCAAGATTGGCCTTCTAGCACAGATACGCAGTATTTT CASSQDWPSSTDTQYF
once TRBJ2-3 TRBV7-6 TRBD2 TGTGCCAGCAGCTTAAGGCTAGCGGGAGATGATACGCAGTATTTT CASSLRLAGDDTQYF